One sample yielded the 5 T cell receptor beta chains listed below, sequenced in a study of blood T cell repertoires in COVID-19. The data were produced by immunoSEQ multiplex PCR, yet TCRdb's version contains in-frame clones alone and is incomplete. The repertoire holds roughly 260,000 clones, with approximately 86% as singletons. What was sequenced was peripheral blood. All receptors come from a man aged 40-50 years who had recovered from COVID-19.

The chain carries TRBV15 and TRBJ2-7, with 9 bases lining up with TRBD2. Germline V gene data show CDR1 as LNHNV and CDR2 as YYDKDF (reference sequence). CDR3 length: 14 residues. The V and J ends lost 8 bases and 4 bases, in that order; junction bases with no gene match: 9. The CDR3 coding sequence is TGTGCCACCTCGCTCGCGGGAGGGGGGTACGAGCAGTACTTC. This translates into CATSLAGGGYEQYF.

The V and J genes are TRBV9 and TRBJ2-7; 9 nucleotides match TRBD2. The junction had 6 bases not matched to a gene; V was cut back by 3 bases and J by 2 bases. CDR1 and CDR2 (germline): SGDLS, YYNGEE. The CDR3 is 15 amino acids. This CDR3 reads CASSGGTSFPYEQYF. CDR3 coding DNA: TGTGCCAGCAGCGGGGGGACTAGCTTCCCCTACGAGCAGTACTTC.

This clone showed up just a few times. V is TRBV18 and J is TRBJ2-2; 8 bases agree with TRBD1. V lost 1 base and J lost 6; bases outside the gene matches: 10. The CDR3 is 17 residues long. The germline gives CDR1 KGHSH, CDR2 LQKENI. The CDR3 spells CASSPLPGQEVSGELFF. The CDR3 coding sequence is TGTGCCAGCTCACCACTTCCGGGACAGGAGGTTTCCGGGGAGCTGTTTTTT.

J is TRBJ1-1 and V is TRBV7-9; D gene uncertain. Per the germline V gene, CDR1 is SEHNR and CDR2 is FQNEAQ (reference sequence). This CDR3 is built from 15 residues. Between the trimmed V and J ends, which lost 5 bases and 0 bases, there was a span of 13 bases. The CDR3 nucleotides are TGTGCCAGCAGCCTCCTAGGCCTGTTGAACACTGAAGCTTTCTTT. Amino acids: CASSLLGLLNTEAFF.

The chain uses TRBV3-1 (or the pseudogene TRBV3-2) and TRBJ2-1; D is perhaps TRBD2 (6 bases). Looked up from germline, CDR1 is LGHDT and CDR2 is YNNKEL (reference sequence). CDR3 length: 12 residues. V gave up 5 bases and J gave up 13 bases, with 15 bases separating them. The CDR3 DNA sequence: TGTGCCAGCAGCTCAGGACTAACTCGTCAGTTCTTC. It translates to CASSSGLTRQFF.